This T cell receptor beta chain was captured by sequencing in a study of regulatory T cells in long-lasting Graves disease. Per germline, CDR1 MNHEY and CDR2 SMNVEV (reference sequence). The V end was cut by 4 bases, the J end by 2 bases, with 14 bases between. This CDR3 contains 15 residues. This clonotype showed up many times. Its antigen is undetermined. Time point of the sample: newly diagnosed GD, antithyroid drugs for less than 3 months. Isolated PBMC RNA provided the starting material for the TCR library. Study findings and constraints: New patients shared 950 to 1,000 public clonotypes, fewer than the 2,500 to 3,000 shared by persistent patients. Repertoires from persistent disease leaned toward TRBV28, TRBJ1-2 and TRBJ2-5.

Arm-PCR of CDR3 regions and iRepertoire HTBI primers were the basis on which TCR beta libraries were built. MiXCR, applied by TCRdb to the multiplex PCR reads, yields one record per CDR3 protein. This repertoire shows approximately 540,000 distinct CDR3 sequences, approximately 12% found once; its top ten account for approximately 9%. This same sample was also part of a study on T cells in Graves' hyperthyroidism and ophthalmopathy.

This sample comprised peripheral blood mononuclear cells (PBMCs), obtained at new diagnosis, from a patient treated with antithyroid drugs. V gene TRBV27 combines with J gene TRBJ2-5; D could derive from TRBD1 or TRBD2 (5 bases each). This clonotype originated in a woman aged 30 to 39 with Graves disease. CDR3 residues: CASSSLLGAQETQYF. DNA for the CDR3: TGTGCCAGCAGTTCTCTCCTCGGGGCTCAAGAGACCCAGTACTTC.